This TCR beta chain was found in a study of cytomegalovirus exposure and HLA in healthy donors. Study-wide context: In an earlier analysis, 117 million unique TCR beta sequences were found from 150 million to 200 million T cells. Broader study findings: Later analysis associated a missense DCLRE1C variant with TCR beta V- and J-gene trimming. A later analysis found TCR association rates differed by HLA locus, highest for DRB1 and lowest for HLA-C. It has been reported that TCR beta sequences accurately predicted the HLA-A and HLA-B alleles of most subjects.

The CDR3 is made up of 14 amino acids. V was pared by 6 bases and J by 2 bases, with 5 bases of the junction left unmatched. The germline CDR1 and CDR2 sequences are MGHDK and SYGVNS. This clone turned up a few times. The antigen remains undetermined. Use of 60 Vbeta and 13 Jbeta primers characterized the PCR. TCRdb keeps only in-frame clones here, not all; method: immunoSEQ multiplex PCR. The data contain a few hundred thousand clones, about 90% of them singletons. The chain has TRBV25-1 and TRBJ2-7; 9 bases are shared with TRBD2. The source of this sequence is a girl between 2 and 10 years old in good health and CMV-seronegative. The sample was PBMCs. As DNA, the CDR3 is TGTGCCAGCAGGACCGGGACTAGCACCTACGAGCAGTACTTC. Translating it yields CASRTGTSTYEQYF.